The 3 T cell receptor beta chains reported below all come from one sample, sequenced in a study of T cell changes during pregnancy in multiple sclerosis. The table came from immunoSEQ multiplex PCR; TCRdb's copy has only in-frame clones and leaves some out. The profile shows about 93,000 clones, 80% to 95% of them singletons. The specimen comprised peripheral blood, sampled after pregnancy. Every receptor here comes from a female donor with multiple sclerosis, enrolled in a pregnancy study.

The CDR3 here is CASSPGQHLYGYTF. Here the CDR3 DNA reads TGTGCCAGCAGCCCAGGACAGCACCTTTATGGCTACACCTTC. The chain joins TRBV11-3 to TRBJ1-2, with a weak D call TRBD1 (6 bases). V lost 5 bases, J lost 5 bases, and 15 bases lay in between. The CDR3 spans 14 residues. In germline, CDR1 is SGHNT, CDR2 YENEEA.

This rearrangement joins TRBV6-5 to TRBJ2-3, with 7 bases matching TRBD2. Trimming cost V 6 bases and J 6 bases; bases outside gene matches: 12. This CDR3 is built from 15 residues. CDR1 is MNHEY, CDR2 SVGAGI, per germline. For the CDR3, the DNA is TGTGCCAGCAGGGAGAAAGCGGGGTGGTCTGATACGCAGTATTTT. Amino acids: CASREKAGWSDTQYF.

This clone occurred once. The CDR3 nucleotides are TGTGCCAGCAGCTCGGGCGACAGGGAAGATGGCTACACCTTC. It is translated as CASSSGDREDGYTF. This rearrangement joins TRBV9 to TRBJ1-2; 7 bases match TRBD1. The germline gives CDR1 SGDLS, CDR2 YYNGEE. The CDR3 has 14 amino acids. J was trimmed by 6 bases and V by 4 bases; bases with no gene match: 9.